The following is a T cell receptor beta chain sequence with its context. The antigen remains undetermined. This table comes from immunoSEQ multiplex PCR, and its TCRdb copy is limited to in-frame clones, with some not included. The profile shows 50,000 to 65,000 clones, 87% of them singletons. The CDR3 contains 12 residues. Germline CDR1 is SQVTM and CDR2 is ANQGSEA. V lost 6 bases to trimming and J lost 6 bases, with 13 bases between them. The sample originates from a study of OX40 agonist ivuxolimab in advanced cancers. Findings and limits, study-wide: Circulating CD4+ and CD8+ T cells showed clonal expansion by week 6 at 0.1 to 3.0 mg/kg.

The investigators sampled blood at baseline, at cycle 4 day 1, and at cycle 7 day 1. This sequence was found in an adult with an advanced solid tumor such as melanoma, head and neck, liver or kidney cancer. The chain recombines TRBV29-1 with TRBJ2-3; D assignment may be TRBD1 or TRBD2 (5 bases each). The specimen was CD4+ or CD8+ T cells sorted from blood, collected in a trial of the OX40 agonist ivuxolimab. CDR3 amino acids: CSVAGTRDTQYF. CDR3 DNA: TGCAGCGTCGCCGGGACCAGGGATACGCAGTATTTT.